This is a list of T cell receptor beta chains from one sample in a study of T cell changes during pregnancy in multiple sclerosis. Only in-frame clones appear in the TCRdb table, and some are missing; sequencing was by immunoSEQ multiplex PCR. The profile covers tens of thousands of clones, with about 89% appearing a single time and 0.55% to 0.6% taken by the ten largest. The input for sequencing was CD4+ T cells from peripheral blood mononuclear cells, taken in the first trimester of pregnancy. The receptors here all came from a female donor with multiple sclerosis, enrolled in a pregnancy study. The CDR3 runs from the conserved cysteine through the conserved F or W. The D gene is left open where the match is weak. Clone size is not always given. Where it is, it says once, few, many or a class for expanded clones.

CDR3nt | CDR3aa | abundance | j_gene | d_gene | v_gene
TGTGCCAGCAGCCTACTAGCGGGAGGGCCCGAGCAGTACTTC | CASSLLAGGPEQYF | once | TRBJ2-7 | TRBD2 | TRBV6-6
TGCGCCAGCGGGCCCTCACCTGGGCAGAGTAATGAAAAACTGTTTTTT | CASGPSPGQSNEKLFF | - | TRBJ1-4 | - | TRBV5-1
TGTGCCAGTAGTCCTGAGAACTACTCTACGCAGTATTTT | CASSPENYSTQYF | - | TRBJ2-3 | - | TRBV19
TGCGCCAGCAGCTTCCACTCCAGACAGGCGGAGACCTACGAGCAGTACTTC | CASSFHSRQAETYEQYF | - | TRBJ2-7 | - | TRBV5-1
TGTGCCAGCAGTGGAGACTCTGGAAACACCATATATTTT | CASSGDSGNTIYF | - | TRBJ1-3 | - | TRBV6-1
TGTGCCAGCAGCTTAGCGCCCCCTAGCACCATCCCGGAGGAGACCCAGTACTTC | CASSLAPPSTIPEETQYF | - | TRBJ2-5 | - | TRBV7-2
TGTGCCAGCAGCCTACTAGCGGGGTCTTACAATGAGCAGTTCTTC | CASSLLAGSYNEQFF | - | TRBJ2-1 | TRBD2 | TRBV7-8
TGCAGTGCTGGGGGACTGTATGAAGCTTTCTTT | CSAGGLYEAFF | - | TRBJ1-1 | - | TRBV20-1
TGTGCCAGCAGCTACCCTAGCGATAATGAGCAGTTCTTC | CASSYPSDNEQFF | - | TRBJ2-1 | - | TRBV5-8
TGCGCCAGCAGCTCCGGGACAGGGGTAACAAAGTATGGCTACACCTTC | CASSSGTGVTKYGYTF | - | TRBJ1-2 | TRBD1 | TRBV5-1
TGTGCCAGCAGCCCTACCCGGACTAGCGGGAGCAATGAGCAGTTCTTC | CASSPTRTSGSNEQFF | - | TRBJ2-1 | TRBD2 | TRBV7-6
TGTGCCTGGAGCACAGGGACGGTCTCGGGCGAGCAGTACTTC | CAWSTGTVSGEQYF | - | TRBJ2-7 | - | TRBV30
TGTGCCAGCAGCCTTAGTCCCACTGAAGCTTTCTTT | CASSLSPTEAFF | - | TRBJ1-1 | - | TRBV7-6
TGTGCCAGCAGCCCCCTCCTGGCCAAGGGACTAGTAAACACCGGGGAGCTGTTTTTT | CASSPLLAKGLVNTGELFF | - | TRBJ2-2 | TRBD2 | TRBV14
TGTGCCAGTACATCAGGGGGCCGCAATCAGCCCCAGCATTTT | CASTSGGRNQPQHF | - | TRBJ1-5 | TRBD1 | TRBV28
TGTGCCTGGAAACGGTTCCTGTCCTATGGCTACACCTTC | CAWKRFLSYGYTF | - | TRBJ1-2 | - | TRBV30
TGTGCCAGCAGGGGGACAGCACTCTATCCCTACGAGCAGTACTTC | CASRGTALYPYEQYF | - | TRBJ2-7 | TRBD1 | TRBV27
TGTGCCAGCAATGCCCGGCAGGGGCCTCTCACCGGGGAGCTGTTTTTT | CASNARQGPLTGELFF | - | TRBJ2-2 | - | TRBV5-4
TGTGCCAGCAGCCCCAGGAGGGGACAGGGGGCGTCCGAGAACACTGAAGCTTTCTTT | CASSPRRGQGASENTEAFF | once | TRBJ1-1 | TRBD1 | TRBV11-2
TGTGCCAGCAGCGTAAGCTCAGGGGGCGCGCATGGCTACACCTTC | CASSVSSGGAHGYTF | - | TRBJ1-2 | TRBD1 | TRBV9
TGCGCCAGCAGCCCCGGGGGGACAGGGACCGGAAACACCATATATTTT | CASSPGGTGTGNTIYF | - | TRBJ1-3 | TRBD1 | TRBV5-1
TGTGCCAGCCGGACAGGGGTAAAACTTAGCAATCAGCCCCAGCATTTT | CASRTGVKLSNQPQHF | - | TRBJ1-5 | TRBD1 | TRBV2
TGTGCCAGTAGTATACTTCCCGGGTTCACCGGGGAGCTGTTTTTT | CASSILPGFTGELFF | - | TRBJ2-2 | - | TRBV19
TGTGCCAGCAGCTTATCCAGCGGAGGATTCTACGAGCAGTACTTC | CASSLSSGGFYEQYF | - | TRBJ2-7 | - | TRBV7-8
TGTGCCAGCAGTCTGAGGAGACTAGCGGGAGATCCGAGCTCCTACGAGCAGTACTTC | CASSLRRLAGDPSSYEQYF | - | TRBJ2-7 | TRBD2 | TRBV27
TGCAGCGTCCTGGGAGCGGGAGGCTACAATGAGCAGTTCTTC | CSVLGAGGYNEQFF | - | TRBJ2-1 | TRBD2 | TRBV29-1
TGTGCCAGCAGCTTAGGGGGCACCACAGATACGCAGTATTTT | CASSLGGTTDTQYF | once | TRBJ2-3 | - | TRBV11-3
TGTGCCAGCAGGGCGAACACTGAAGCTTTCTTT | CASRANTEAFF | - | TRBJ1-1 | - | TRBV6-6
TGTGCCAGTAGTATACAGGAATCTGGAAACACCATATATTTT | CASSIQESGNTIYF | once | TRBJ1-3 | - | TRBV19
TGCGCCAGCAGCCAGGTGGGACTAGCTGATATTGAGCAGTTCTTC | CASSQVGLADIEQFF | - | TRBJ2-1 | TRBD2 | TRBV4-1
TGTGCCAGCAGTCAGCTCAGGGACACCGGGGAGCTGTTTTTT | CASSQLRDTGELFF | once | TRBJ2-2 | - | TRBV6-1
TGCGCCAGCAGCGAAGGACAGGGGACGAACACTGAAGCTTTCTTT | CASSEGQGTNTEAFF | - | TRBJ1-1 | TRBD1 | TRBV5-1
TGTGCCTGGAGTAATCAGGGGCTTAAGAATCAGCCCCAGCATTTT | CAWSNQGLKNQPQHF | few | TRBJ1-5 | - | TRBV30
TGTGCCAGTAGGGGAAGGGGGAACGGCTACGAGCAGTACTTC | CASRGRGNGYEQYF | - | TRBJ2-7 | - | TRBV19
TGTGCCGCTGGGACAGGAGCCTACGAGCAGTACTTC | CAAGTGAYEQYF | - | TRBJ2-7 | TRBD1 | TRBV6-6
TGCGCCAGCAGCCTTGGACTAGCGGGAGTTCCAGATACGCAGTATTTT | CASSLGLAGVPDTQYF | - | TRBJ2-3 | TRBD2 | TRBV5-1
TGTGCCAGCAGTGAACCACCCGGTCGGGGGGGCTACACCTTC | CASSEPPGRGGYTF | - | TRBJ1-2 | - | TRBV6-1
TGTGCCAGCAGAGGGGGACTAGCGGGAGGAACCTTCAACACCGGGGAGCTGTTTTTT | CASRGGLAGGTFNTGELFF | - | TRBJ2-2 | TRBD2 | TRBV7-8
TGTGCCAGCAGTTCCTTGGACAGGCCCTACAATGAGCAGTTCTTC | CASSSLDRPYNEQFF | - | TRBJ2-1 | TRBD1 | TRBV28
TGTGCCAGCAGTACCCAGGGGGCTCGGGGCTACACCTTC | CASSTQGARGYTF | - | TRBJ1-2 | TRBD1 | TRBV27
TGCGCCAGCAGCCAAGCTCTGAAACGTGGGGGGGACTATGGCTACACCTTC | CASSQALKRGGDYGYTF | - | TRBJ1-2 | - | TRBV4-1
TGTGCCTGGAAGGCGACTAGCGGTTTTCGAGAGCAGTTCTTC | CAWKATSGFREQFF | once | TRBJ2-1 | TRBD2 | TRBV30
TGCAGCGCCAACTCGGGACAGGGTCATGAAAAACTGTTTTTT | CSANSGQGHEKLFF | - | TRBJ1-4 | TRBD1 | TRBV29-1
TGTGCCAGCAGTGAAATACCGGGAGGCCAAGGGCCCCAGCATTTT | CASSEIPGGQGPQHF | once | TRBJ1-5 | - | TRBV6-1
TGTGCCAGCAGCCGACGACTAGCGGGAGCTCTAGATACGCAGTATTTT | CASSRRLAGALDTQYF | once | TRBJ2-3 | TRBD2 | TRBV7-2
TGTGCCAGCAGACCCTCGCCTAGCGGGAAAAAATTAAGCTCCTACGAGCAGTACTTC | CASRPSPSGKKLSSYEQYF | - | TRBJ2-7 | TRBD2 | TRBV7-9
TGTGCCTGGAGTGCGTGGCACCGGGACAGGGACTACGATGAGCAGTTCTTC | CAWSAWHRDRDYDEQFF | - | TRBJ2-1 | TRBD1 | TRBV30
TGTGCCAGCGAAGACAGGGCAATTCCGTATGGCTACACCTTC | CASEDRAIPYGYTF | - | TRBJ1-2 | TRBD1 | TRBV2
TGTGCCTCCTCAGGGGGGAGAAGTAGATACAATGAGCAGTTCTTC | CASSGGRSRYNEQFF | - | TRBJ2-1 | - | TRBV7-8
TGTGCCATCAGTGAGGAGACAGCCCACTCTGAAGCTTTCTTT | CAISEETAHSEAFF | - | TRBJ1-1 | - | TRBV10-3
TGTGCCAGCAGTACCGGGACTACTTCAGGCGAGCAGTACTTC | CASSTGTTSGEQYF | - | TRBJ2-7 | TRBD2 | TRBV6-5
TGTGCCAGCAGCTCAGGACAGAGCTACGAGCAGTACTTC | CASSSGQSYEQYF | - | TRBJ2-7 | - | TRBV5-6
TGTGCCAGCAGCTTATCCCAGGGGGTCAACTCCTACGAGCAGTACTTC | CASSLSQGVNSYEQYF | - | TRBJ2-7 | TRBD1 | TRBV7-2